Below are 3 T cell receptor beta chains sequenced from a single sample in a study of blood T cell repertoires in COVID-19. TCRdb's table, derived via immunoSEQ multiplex PCR, lists solely in-frame clones and lacks some. The data hold approximately 20,000 clones, with 89% observed a single time. The source material was peripheral blood. The source is a human donor with active COVID-19. The donor label of this sample is uncertain.

This clone was counted once. This chain links TRBV21-1 with TRBJ2-7; TRBD2 was called by the table and not checked on the DNA. TRBV21-1 is assigned pseudogene status. The CDR3 totals 17 residues. The CDR3 spells CASSRAAGALKAYEQYF. In DNA, the CDR3 is TGTGCCAGCAGTCGGGCAGCGGGAGCCCTAAAAGCCTACGAGCAGTACTTC.

The chain couples TRBV11-3 to TRBJ1-4; D gene uncertain. Per the germline V gene, CDR1 is SGHNT and CDR2 is YENEEA. This CDR3 has 13 amino acids. Deletions cut 3 bases from V and 4 bases from J, with 6 bases between. This CDR3 is CASSLRINEKLFF. The CDR3, as DNA: TGTGCCAGCAGCTTGAGGATTAATGAAAAACTGTTTTTT.

The chain employs TRBV10-1 and TRBJ2-5; perhaps TRBD2 as D (6 bases). V was pared by 7 bases and J by 5 bases, with 17 bases between. This CDR3 is 14 amino acids long. Germline V gene lookup returns CDR1 WNHNN and CDR2 SYGVQD (reference sequence). The CDR3 DNA follows: TGCGCCAGCATTCGGTCAGCGGGCAGGGAGACCCAGTACTTC. It encodes CASIRSAGRETQYF.